The subject of this entry is one T cell receptor (beta chain). The source of the sample is a study of shared clonotypes between healthy human individuals. This CDR3 has 16 residues. Trimming pared 4 bases from V and 0 bases from J, leaving 14 bases between. Per the germline V gene, CDR1 is SGHTA and CDR2 is FQGNSA. Genomic DNA of each subset was evenly split across several immunoSEQ plates. Methods used by the authors: Filtering of immunoSEQ junctional sequences could not match full-length read filtering. Libraries were prepared by immunoSEQ multiplex PCR; TCRdb keeps only in-frame clonotypes and omits some of them. V, J and clone size are those of that table, while D and trimming were read from the DNA. The table shows more than 400,000 clones, with about 72% occurring only once. Without sorting, samples used some 90 million PBMCs for genomic DNA.

Material: PBMCs. The receptor's source is a woman aged 40 to 50 in good health. Some clones in this sample may be carry-over from other donors' samples. The rearrangement uses TRBV7-2 and TRBJ2-3; D ambiguous. In DNA form, the CDR3 reads TGTGCCAGCAGCTCTGACCCTTCCCCTAGCACAGATACGCAGTATTTT. Translating gives CASSSDPSPSTDTQYF.